This T cell receptor (beta chain) appears in the sequencing data of a study of radiotherapy plus CTLA-4 blockade in lung cancer. Study context: With about a third of patients having disease control, objective responses were seen in 15% to 20%.

The protocol was immunoSEQ multiplex PCR, while the TCRdb copy is restricted to in-frame clones and leaves out a portion. The sample has 57,000 or so clones; 60% to 80% are singletons. About this clone: Its specificity is not known.

Study results and caveats: Interferon-beta, together with early blood T cell clone dynamics, reportedly best predicted response. Radiotherapy plus ipilimumab was followed by expansion in blood of tumor-derived TCR clones.

With ipilimumab providing CTLA-4 blockade, focal radiation was administered to patients who had chemo-refractory metastatic non-small-cell lung cancer. The CDR3 loop spans 15 amino acids. The V gene lost 7 bases and the J gene lost 8 bases, with 23 bases spanning the gap. CDR1 and CDR2 (germline): LNHDA, SQIVND (reference sequence). V usage is TRBV19 and J usage is TRBJ1-2, with a weak D call TRBD1 (6 bases). The sequencing used peripheral blood, collected from a patient treated with radiotherapy plus ipilimumab. This sequence originates from a human donor with non-small cell lung cancer who had a complete response to radiotherapy plus ipilimumab. The CDR3 protein is CASMGKGDPLRGYTF. The CDR3 bases are TGTGCCAGTATGGGGAAGGGGGACCCTCTTCGGGGCTACACCTTC.